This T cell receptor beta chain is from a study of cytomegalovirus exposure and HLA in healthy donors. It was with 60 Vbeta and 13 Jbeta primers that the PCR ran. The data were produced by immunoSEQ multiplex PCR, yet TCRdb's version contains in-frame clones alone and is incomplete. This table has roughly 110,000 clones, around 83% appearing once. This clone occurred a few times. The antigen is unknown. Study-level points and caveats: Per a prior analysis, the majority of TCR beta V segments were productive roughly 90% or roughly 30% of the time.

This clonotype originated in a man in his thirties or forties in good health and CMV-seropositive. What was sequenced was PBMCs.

CDR3 sequence: CASSLGGLRNIQYF. The CDR3 DNA reads TGTGCCAGCAGCTTGGGGGGGCTGAGGAACATTCAGTACTTC. V gene TRBV5-6 combines with J gene TRBJ2-4; a weak D match, TRBD1 (6 bases). CDR1 SGHDT and CDR2 YYEEEE come from the germline V gene. CDR3 length equals 14 residues. With 0 bases removed from V and 7 bases from J, the gap between germline ends came to 11 bases.